This entry lists 9 T cell receptor beta chains sequenced from one sample in a study of vaccination and CD4 T cells after COVID-19. The treatment was: roughly 11-day PBMC culture with coronavirus spike peptide pools or control peptides (ViraFEST assay). For these receptors, no antigen is known. The study sequenced cultured CD4+ T cell DNA using the Oncomine TCR Beta short-read assay. MiXCR was run by TCRdb on the PCR reads, yielding one entry per CDR3 protein. The sample consists of approximately 4,600 distinct CDR3 sequences, roughly 40% of them appearing once. Sequencing was done on a sample of CD4+ T cells from blood, cultured in vitro. The receptors originated from a human donor who had recovered from COVID-19.

By sample share, this clonotype is hyperexpanded. This chain links TRBV7-3 with TRBJ1-1; possible D gene TRBD1, 5 bases. This CDR3 comprises 14 residues. CDR1 and CDR2 from the germline V gene are SGHTA and FQGTGA. V lost 1 base and J lost 8, with 14 bases in between. CDR3 sequence (DNA): TGTGCCAGCAGCTTAAGCGGTATGCGGGACGAAGCTTTCTTT. Translating gives CASSLSGMRDEAFF.

This clonotype came up a few times. The chain couples TRBV19 to TRBJ1-1, with D hard to call. This CDR3 is built from 14 residues. Trimming shortened V by 5 bases and J by 0 bases, and 10 bases separated the two germline ends. Germline V gives CDR1 LNHDA, CDR2 SQIVND (reference sequence). The CDR3 nucleotides read TGTGCCAGTAGTTCAAATAACTTGAACACTGAAGCTTTCTTT. It translates to CASSSNNLNTEAFF.

This chain joins TRBV2 and TRBJ1-1; TRBD1 matches at 8 bases. Trimming cost V 7 bases and J 0 bases; bases outside gene matches: 4. CDR1 SNHLY and CDR2 FYNNEI come from the germline V gene. There are 14 residues in the CDR3. CDR3 nucleotide sequence: TGTGCCAGCAACTCAGGGGGCCTGAACACTGAAGCTTTCTTT. This encodes CASNSGGLNTEAFF.

This chain links TRBV2 with TRBJ1-1; TRBD1 matches 10 bases. This CDR3 spans 14 amino acids. CDR1 is SNHLY, CDR2 FYNNEI, per germline. V was pared by 4 bases and J by 5 bases, with 4 bases of the junction left unmatched. The CDR3 loop is CASSGQGARTEAFF. CDR3 DNA: TGTGCCAGCAGTGGACAGGGGGCGCGGACTGAAGCTTTCTTT.

The V call is TRBV7-6, the J call TRBJ2-7; 8 nucleotides agree with TRBD1. The ends lost 4 bases at V and 1 base at J; junction bases unmatched: 9. Germline V gene lookup returns CDR1 SGHVS and CDR2 FNYEAQ. The CDR3 contains 16 residues. The DNA of the CDR3 is TGTGCCAGCAGCTCCCGCTCAGGGGGCGCTTCCTACGAGCAGTACTTC. It is translated as CASSSRSGGASYEQYF.

This clonotype was found a few times. V is TRBV15 and J is TRBJ1-2, with D unresolved. The CDR3 runs 14 residues. Looked up from germline, CDR1 is LNHNV and CDR2 is YYDKDF (reference sequence). The V and J ends lost 0 bases and 8 bases respectively, with 13 bases between them. CDR3 region: CATSRDRGGNGYTF. Here the CDR3 DNA reads TGTGCCACCAGCAGAGATCGAGGAGGGAACGGCTACACCTTC.

This chain uses TRBV6-1 with TRBJ2-1, with D maybe TRBD2 (5 bases). From germline, CDR1 is MNHNS and CDR2 SASEGT. V shed 5 bases and J shed 9 bases, with 23 bases lying between them. The CDR3 covers 16 residues. The CDR3 sequence: CASSILLITGSPEQFF. In DNA form, the CDR3 reads TGTGCCAGCAGTATCCTCCTAATAACGGGATCCCCTGAGCAGTTCTTC.

The sample holds a few counts of this clonotype. This chain joins TRBV10-3 and TRBJ2-5, with D tentatively TRBD1 (5 bases). CDR3 size: 14 residues. V lost 0 bases to trimming and J lost 5 bases, with 10 bases between them. The germline CDR1 and CDR2 sequences are ENHRY and SYGVKD. The CDR3 region is CAISESGQWETQYF. CDR3 coding DNA: TGTGCCATCAGTGAGTCTGGACAATGGGAGACCCAGTACTTC.

This rearrangement joins TRBV7-9 to TRBJ2-1; no clear D. The CDR3 loop spans 14 amino acids. Looked up from germline, CDR1 is SEHNR and CDR2 is FQNEAQ (reference sequence). The germline V and J ends were trimmed by 7 bases and 11 bases, with 21 bases remaining between them. This CDR3 is CASTMTVTGGQQFF. The CDR3 DNA reads as TGTGCCAGCACTATGACCGTGACGGGCGGACAGCAGTTCTTC.